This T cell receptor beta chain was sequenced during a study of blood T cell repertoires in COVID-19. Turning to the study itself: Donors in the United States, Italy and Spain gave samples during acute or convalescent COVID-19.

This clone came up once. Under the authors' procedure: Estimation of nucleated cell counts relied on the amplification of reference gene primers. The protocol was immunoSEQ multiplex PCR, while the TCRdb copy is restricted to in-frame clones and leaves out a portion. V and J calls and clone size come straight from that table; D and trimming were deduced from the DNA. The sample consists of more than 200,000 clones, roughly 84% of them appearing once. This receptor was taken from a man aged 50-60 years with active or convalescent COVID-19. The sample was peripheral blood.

The CDR3 DNA sequence: TGTGCCAGCAGTGAACTGGGACAGGGGGTCGGTGGCTACACCTTC. Its protein is CASSELGQGVGGYTF. The V gene is TRBV2, the J gene TRBJ1-2; 11 bases fit TRBD1. After removal of 2 bases from V and 7 bases from J, the junction contained 6 bases not matched to a gene. The germline CDR1 and CDR2 sequences are SNHLY and FYNNEI. There are 15 residues in the CDR3.